A single sample is the source of the 16 T cell receptor beta chains below, sequenced in a study of cytomegalovirus exposure and HLA in healthy donors. Researchers ran the PCR with 60 Vbeta and 13 Jbeta primers. Profiled with immunoSEQ multiplex PCR; TCRdb holds only in-frame clones, not every one. The sample lists fewer than 80,000 clones, around 74% occurring once. Sequencing was carried out using PBMCs. These receptor sequences come from an older woman in good health and CMV-seropositive.

This CDR3 reads CASSQMQETQYF. The CDR3, as DNA: TGTGCCAGCAGCCAGATGCAAGAGACCCAGTACTTC. This chain links TRBV6-1 with TRBJ2-5, with unresolved D. The V end lost 6 bases, the J end lost 2 bases, and 7 bases lay between the germline ends. The CDR3 spans 12 residues. In germline, CDR1 is MNHNS, CDR2 SASEGT.

V usage is TRBV6-5 and J usage is TRBJ2-2; 7 nucleotides match TRBD1. The CDR3 is 15 amino acids. With 6 bases clipped from V and 6 bases from J, the junction kept 10 bases outside the gene matches. Germline lookup yields CDR1 MNHEY and CDR2 SVGAGI. CDR3 coding DNA: TGTGCCAGCAGGCCTGACAGGGTGAATGCCGGGGAGCTGTTTTTT. Residues: CASRPDRVNAGELFF.

This clone was picked up one time. V and J are TRBV5-1 and TRBJ2-5; 8 bases map to TRBD2. The CDR3 has 15 amino acids. V was clipped by 1 base and J by 3 bases; unmatched bases: 5. Germline V gives CDR1 SGHRS, CDR2 YFSETQ. CDR3 loop: CASSLPGGLKETQYF. The CDR3 DNA reads TGCGCCAGCAGCTTGCCGGGGGGGTTAAAAGAGACCCAGTACTTC. Full variable domain (remainder filled in from reference TRBV5-1 and TRBJ2-5): KAGVTQTPRYLIKTRGQQVTLSCSPISGHRSVSWYQQTPGQGLQFLFEYFSETQRNKGNFPGRFSGRQFSNSRSEMNVSTLELGDSALYLCASSLPGGLKETQYFGPGTRLLVL.

The V and J genes are TRBV10-3 and TRBJ1-5; D remains unclear. This CDR3 region has 14 residues. The germline V gene has CDR1 ENHRY and CDR2 SYGVKD. V was shortened by 4 bases and J by 5 bases, with 12 bases between the two germline ends. For the CDR3, the DNA is TGTGCCATCAGTGTCCGTCGGGAAGATCAGCCCCAGCATTTT. Encoded protein: CAISVRREDQPQHF.

V is TRBV5-1 and J is TRBJ1-1, with 8 nucleotides matching TRBD1. Germline V gene lookup returns CDR1 SGHRS and CDR2 YFSETQ. With V trimmed by 2 bases and J by 5 bases, 2 bases remained unmatched. The CDR3 totals 13 residues. The CDR3: CASSLTGGTEAFF. DNA of the CDR3: TGCGCCAGCAGCTTAACAGGGGGGACTGAAGCTTTCTTT.

The rearrangement uses TRBV7-6 and TRBJ2-1; D may be TRBD1 (5 bases). Trimming left V 1 base short and J 9 bases short, with 10 bases between. Germline V CDR1 and CDR2: SGHVS, FNYEAQ. The CDR3 length is 13 residues. CDR3 in amino acids: CASSLVRQSEQFF. As DNA, the CDR3 is TGTGCCAGCAGCTTAGTGAGACAGAGTGAGCAGTTCTTC.

The rearrangement links TRBV18 to TRBJ2-5; 10 bases are a match to TRBD1. The CDR3 covers 15 residues. V trimming: 1 base; J trimming: 5 bases; junction bases outside the gene matches: 4. Germline V CDR1 and CDR2: KGHSH, LQKENI. The CDR3 is CASSPRDRGGETQYF. In DNA form, the CDR3 reads TGTGCCAGCTCACCACGGGACAGGGGTGGCGAGACCCAGTACTTC.

On this clone: This sample includes further DNA sequences coding for the same CDR3. The rearrangement links TRBV6-1 to TRBJ1-1, with 9 bases aligning to TRBD1. Germline CDR1 MNHNS, CDR2 SASEGT. The CDR3 length is 15 residues. The J segment lost 5 bases and the V segment lost 7 bases, leaving 11 bases of the junction unmatched. The CDR3 nucleotides are TGTGCCAGCAAGAAAGCACAGGGGGCGGAAACTGAAGCTTTCTTT. Its protein product is CASKKAQGAETEAFF.

The chain carries TRBV21-1 and TRBJ2-7; TRBD1, the table's D call, was not compared with the DNA. TRBV21-1 is recorded as a pseudogene. The CDR3 totals 14 residues. The CDR3 region is CASSKSRQGGEQYF. For the CDR3, the DNA is TGTGCCAGCAGCAAATCCCGACAGGGAGGCGAGCAGTACTTC.

J is TRBJ1-1 and V is TRBV19; D is perhaps TRBD1 (6 bases). This CDR3 is 14 amino acids long. Germline CDR1 reads LNHDA; CDR2 reads SQIVND (reference sequence). V was cut by 5 bases and J by 6 bases, with 16 bases left in between. The CDR3 coding sequence is TGTGCCAGTAGTTCAGGGGCCCGGTGGGCTGAAGCTTTCTTT. Its translation is CASSSGARWAEAFF.

V gene TRBV5-1 combines with J gene TRBJ1-6, with 8 bases aligning to TRBD1. Germline lookup yields CDR1 SGHRS and CDR2 YFSETQ. CDR3 length: 13 amino acids. With V trimmed by 5 bases and J by 7 bases, 2 bases remained unmatched. The CDR3 sequence is CASRPGGNSPLHF. The CDR3 DNA reads TGCGCCAGCAGGCCAGGGGGCAATTCACCCCTCCACTTT.

This clone came up a few times. The chain is built from TRBV7-6 and TRBJ2-1, with D possibly being TRBD2 (6 bases). Between the trimmed V and J ends, which lost 5 bases and 0 bases, there was a span of 14 bases. This CDR3 has 16 amino acids. The germline V gene encodes CDR1 SGHVS and CDR2 FNYEAQ. The CDR3 sequence: CASSLERVSSYNEQFF. In DNA form, the CDR3 reads TGTGCCAGCAGCCTCGAGCGGGTGAGCTCCTACAATGAGCAGTTCTTC.

The chain carries TRBV7-3 and TRBJ2-7; 7 positions agree with TRBD1. After removal of 2 bases from V and 4 bases from J, the junction contained 2 bases not matched to a gene. From germline, CDR1 is SGHTA and CDR2 FQGTGA. CDR3 length: 13 residues. The CDR3 reads CASSLGDRYEQYF. The DNA for the CDR3 is TGTGCCAGCAGCTTAGGGGACAGATACGAGCAGTACTTC.

The genes are TRBV19 and TRBJ1-2; D is ambiguous. Trimming took 6 bases from V and 4 from J, leaving 15 bases between them. Germline-derived CDR1 and CDR2 are LNHDA and SQIVND (reference sequence). The CDR3 has 14 residues. CDR3 amino acids: CASRNQRGSYGYTF. In DNA form, the CDR3 reads TGTGCCAGTAGGAACCAGCGGGGAAGCTATGGCTACACCTTC.

This clone was detected only once. V is TRBV5-1 and J is TRBJ2-1; no firm D call. V was pared by 3 bases and J by 8 bases, with 9 bases between. The germline V gene encodes CDR1 SGHRS and CDR2 YFSETQ. This CDR3 is 12 amino acids long. This CDR3 reads CASSSTADEQFF. The CDR3 nucleotides are TGCGCCAGCAGCTCTACAGCAGATGAGCAGTTCTTC.

V gene TRBV6-5 combines with J gene TRBJ1-2; TRBD1 aligns across 8 bases. Germline trimming cut 0 bases from V and 4 bases from J; bases unmatched to any gene: 7. Looked up from germline, CDR1 is MNHEY and CDR2 is SVGAGI. This CDR3 is 16 amino acids long. The CDR3 DNA reads as TGTGCCAGCAGTTACTCCACAGGGGGGATGGGCTATGGCTACACCTTC. Its protein is CASSYSTGGMGYGYTF.